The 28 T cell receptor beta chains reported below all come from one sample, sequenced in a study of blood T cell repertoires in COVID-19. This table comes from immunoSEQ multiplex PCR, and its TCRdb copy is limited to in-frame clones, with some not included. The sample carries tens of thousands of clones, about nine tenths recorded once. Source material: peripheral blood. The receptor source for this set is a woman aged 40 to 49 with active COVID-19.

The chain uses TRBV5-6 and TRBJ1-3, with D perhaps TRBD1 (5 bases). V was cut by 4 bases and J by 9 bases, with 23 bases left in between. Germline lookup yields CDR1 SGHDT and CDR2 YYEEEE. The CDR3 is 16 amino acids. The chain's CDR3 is CASSGNPTLTTGTIYF. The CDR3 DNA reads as TGTGCCAGCAGCGGCAACCCTACCTTAACTACAGGCACCATATATTTT.

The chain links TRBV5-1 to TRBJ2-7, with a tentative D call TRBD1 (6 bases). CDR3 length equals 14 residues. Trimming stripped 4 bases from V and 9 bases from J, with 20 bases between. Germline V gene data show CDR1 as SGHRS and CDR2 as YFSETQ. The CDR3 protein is CASSRDTPQGGQYF. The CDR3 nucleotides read TGCGCCAGCAGCCGGGACACTCCGCAAGGGGGGCAGTACTTC.

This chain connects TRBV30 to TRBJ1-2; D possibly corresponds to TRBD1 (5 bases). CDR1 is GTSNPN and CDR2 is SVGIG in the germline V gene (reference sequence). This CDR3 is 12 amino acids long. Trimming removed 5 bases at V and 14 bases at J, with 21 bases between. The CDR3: CAWEGPGLPLTF. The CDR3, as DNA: TGTGCCTGGGAGGGACCGGGACTTCCGCTAACCTTC. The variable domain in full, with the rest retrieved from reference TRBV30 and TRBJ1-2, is SQTIHQWPATLVQPVGSPLSLECTVEGTSNPNLYWYRQAAGRGLQLLFYSVGIGQISSEVPQNLSASRPQDRQFILSSKKLLLSDSGFYLCAWEGPGLPLTFGSGTRLTVV.

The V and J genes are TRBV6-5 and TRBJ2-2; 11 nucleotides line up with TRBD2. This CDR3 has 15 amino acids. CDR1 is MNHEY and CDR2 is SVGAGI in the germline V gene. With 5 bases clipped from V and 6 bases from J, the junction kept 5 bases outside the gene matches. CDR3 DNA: TGTGCCAGCAGTAGACTAGCGGGGCTCCCCGGGGAGCTGTTTTTT. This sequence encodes CASSRLAGLPGELFF.

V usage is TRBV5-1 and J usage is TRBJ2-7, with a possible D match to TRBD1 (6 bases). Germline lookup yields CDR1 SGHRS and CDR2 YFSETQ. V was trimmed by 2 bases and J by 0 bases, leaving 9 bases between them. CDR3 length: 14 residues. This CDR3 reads CASSLDRSSYEQYF. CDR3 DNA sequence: TGCGCCAGCAGCTTAGACAGGAGCTCCTACGAGCAGTACTTC.

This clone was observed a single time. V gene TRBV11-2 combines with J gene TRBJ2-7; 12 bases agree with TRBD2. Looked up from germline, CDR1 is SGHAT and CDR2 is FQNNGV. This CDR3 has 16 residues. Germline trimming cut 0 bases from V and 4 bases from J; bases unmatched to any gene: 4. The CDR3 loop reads CASSLDLAGGRYEQYF. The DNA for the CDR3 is TGTGCCAGCAGCTTAGACCTAGCGGGGGGGCGGTACGAGCAGTACTTC.

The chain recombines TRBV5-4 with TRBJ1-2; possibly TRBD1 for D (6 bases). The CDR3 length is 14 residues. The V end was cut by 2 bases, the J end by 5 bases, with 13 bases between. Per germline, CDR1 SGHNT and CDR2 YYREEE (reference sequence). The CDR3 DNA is TGTGCCAGCAGCTTTAGGGGGTGGTCGTATGGCTACACCTTC. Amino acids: CASSFRGWSYGYTF.

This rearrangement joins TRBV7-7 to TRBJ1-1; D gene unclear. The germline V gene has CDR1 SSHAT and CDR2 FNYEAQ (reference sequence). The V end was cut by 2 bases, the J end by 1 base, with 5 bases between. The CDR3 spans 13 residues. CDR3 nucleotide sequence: TGTGCCAGCAGCTTATCAGGGAACACTGAAGCTTTCTTT. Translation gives CASSLSGNTEAFF.

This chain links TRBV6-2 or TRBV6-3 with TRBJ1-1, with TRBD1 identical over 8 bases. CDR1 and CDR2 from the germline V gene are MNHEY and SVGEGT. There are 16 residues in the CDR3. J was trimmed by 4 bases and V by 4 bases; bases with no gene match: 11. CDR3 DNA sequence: TGTGCCAGCAGTTTCGGGACAGGTACGAGGGGCACTGAAGCTTTCTTT. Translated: CASSFGTGTRGTEAFF.

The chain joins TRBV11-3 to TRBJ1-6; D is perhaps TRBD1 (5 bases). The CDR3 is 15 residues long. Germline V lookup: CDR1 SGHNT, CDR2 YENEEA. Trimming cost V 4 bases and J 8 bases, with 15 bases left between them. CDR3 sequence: CASSSRGRGDSPLHF. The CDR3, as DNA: TGTGCCAGCAGCTCTCGCGGGAGGGGTGATTCACCCCTCCACTTT.

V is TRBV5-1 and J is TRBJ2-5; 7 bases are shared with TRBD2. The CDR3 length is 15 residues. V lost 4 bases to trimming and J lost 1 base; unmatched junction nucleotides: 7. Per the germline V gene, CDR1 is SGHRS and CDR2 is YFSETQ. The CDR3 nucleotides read TGCGCCAGCAGCCAAGGGACTAACCTCCAAGAGACCCAGTACTTC. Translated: CASSQGTNLQETQYF.

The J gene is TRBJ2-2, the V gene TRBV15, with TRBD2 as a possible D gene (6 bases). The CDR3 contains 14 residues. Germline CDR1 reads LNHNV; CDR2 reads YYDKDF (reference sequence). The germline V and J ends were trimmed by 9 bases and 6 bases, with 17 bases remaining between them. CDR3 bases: TGTGCCACGAATTTGGGGGGAAGCGCCGGGGAGCTGTTTTTT. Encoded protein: CATNLGGSAGELFF.

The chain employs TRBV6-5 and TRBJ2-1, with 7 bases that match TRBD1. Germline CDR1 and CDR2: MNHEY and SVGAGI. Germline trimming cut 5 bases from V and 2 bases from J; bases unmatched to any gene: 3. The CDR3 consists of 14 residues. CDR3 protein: CASSPGTAYNEQFF. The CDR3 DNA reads TGTGCCAGCAGTCCCGGGACAGCCTACAATGAGCAGTTCTTC.

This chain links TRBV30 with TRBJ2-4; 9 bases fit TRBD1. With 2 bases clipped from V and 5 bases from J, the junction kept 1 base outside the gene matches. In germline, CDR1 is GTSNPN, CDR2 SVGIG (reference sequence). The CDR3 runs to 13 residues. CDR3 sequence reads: CAWSRTGENIQYF. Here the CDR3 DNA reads TGTGCCTGGAGTCGGACAGGGGAAAACATTCAGTACTTC.

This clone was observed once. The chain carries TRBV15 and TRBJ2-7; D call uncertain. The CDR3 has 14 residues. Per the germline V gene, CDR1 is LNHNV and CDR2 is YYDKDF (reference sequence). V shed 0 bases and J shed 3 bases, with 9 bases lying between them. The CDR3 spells CATSRDYQDYEQYF. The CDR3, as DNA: TGTGCCACCAGCAGAGACTACCAAGACTACGAGCAGTACTTC.

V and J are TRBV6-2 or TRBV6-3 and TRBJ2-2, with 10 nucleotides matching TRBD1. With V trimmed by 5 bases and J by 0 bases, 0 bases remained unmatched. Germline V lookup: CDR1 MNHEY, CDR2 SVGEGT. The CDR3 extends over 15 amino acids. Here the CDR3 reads CASSGTGANTGELFF. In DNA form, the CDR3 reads TGTGCCAGCAGTGGGACAGGGGCGAACACCGGGGAGCTGTTTTTT.

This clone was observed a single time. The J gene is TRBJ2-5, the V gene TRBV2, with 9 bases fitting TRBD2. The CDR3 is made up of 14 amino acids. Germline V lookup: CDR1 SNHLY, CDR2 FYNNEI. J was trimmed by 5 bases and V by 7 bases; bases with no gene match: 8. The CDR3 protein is CASKVSGLAETQYF. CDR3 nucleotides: TGTGCCAGCAAGGTGTCTGGACTAGCGGAGACCCAGTACTTC.

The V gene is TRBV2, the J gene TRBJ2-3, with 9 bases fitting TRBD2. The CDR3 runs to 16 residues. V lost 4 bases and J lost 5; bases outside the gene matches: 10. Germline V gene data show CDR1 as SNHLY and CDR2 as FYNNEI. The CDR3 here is CASSGGIGLAQDTQYF. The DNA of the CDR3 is TGTGCCAGCAGTGGTGGGATTGGACTAGCGCAAGATACGCAGTATTTT.

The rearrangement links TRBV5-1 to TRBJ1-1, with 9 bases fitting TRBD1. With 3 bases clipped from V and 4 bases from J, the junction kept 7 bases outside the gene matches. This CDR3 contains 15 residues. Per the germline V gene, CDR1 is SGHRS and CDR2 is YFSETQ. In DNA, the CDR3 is TGCGCCAGCAGCTGGGCCCCGGGACAGGGCACTGAAGCTTTCTTT. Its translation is CASSWAPGQGTEAFF.

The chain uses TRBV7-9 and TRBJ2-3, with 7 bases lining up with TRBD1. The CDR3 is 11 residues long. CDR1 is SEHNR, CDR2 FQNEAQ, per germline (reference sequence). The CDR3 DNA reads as TGTGCAACGACAGGGACAGATACGCAGTATTTT. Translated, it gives CATTGTDTQYF.

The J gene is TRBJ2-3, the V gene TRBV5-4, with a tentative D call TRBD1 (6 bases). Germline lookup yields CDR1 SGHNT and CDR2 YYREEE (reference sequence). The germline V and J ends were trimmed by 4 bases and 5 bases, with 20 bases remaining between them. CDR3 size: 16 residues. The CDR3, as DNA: TGTGCCAGCAGCCTACAAAAGGCAGGGGAACGAGATACGCAGTATTTT. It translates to CASSLQKAGERDTQYF.

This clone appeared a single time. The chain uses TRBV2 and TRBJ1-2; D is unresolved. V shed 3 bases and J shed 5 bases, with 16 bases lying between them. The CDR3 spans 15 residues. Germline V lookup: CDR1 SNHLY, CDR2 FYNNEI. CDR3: CASSDYRGSGYGYTF. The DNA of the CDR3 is TGTGCCAGCAGTGATTATCGCGGCAGCGGGTATGGCTACACCTTC.

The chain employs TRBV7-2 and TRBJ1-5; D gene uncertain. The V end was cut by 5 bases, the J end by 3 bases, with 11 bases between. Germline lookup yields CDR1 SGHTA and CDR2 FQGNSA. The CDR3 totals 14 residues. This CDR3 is CASSPSGFNQPQHF. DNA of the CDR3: TGTGCCAGCAGCCCCTCGGGGTTCAATCAGCCCCAGCATTTT.

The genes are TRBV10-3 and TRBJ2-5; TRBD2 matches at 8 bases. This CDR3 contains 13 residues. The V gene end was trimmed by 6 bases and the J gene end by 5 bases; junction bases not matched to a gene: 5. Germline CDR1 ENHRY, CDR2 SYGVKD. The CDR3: CAIRIRGGETQYF. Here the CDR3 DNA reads TGTGCCATCAGAATACGCGGGGGGGAGACCCAGTACTTC.

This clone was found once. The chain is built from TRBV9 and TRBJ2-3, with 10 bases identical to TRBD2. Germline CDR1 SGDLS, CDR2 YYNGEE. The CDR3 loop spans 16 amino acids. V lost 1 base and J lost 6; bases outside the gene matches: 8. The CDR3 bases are TGTGCCAGCAGCGTACAGCGGGGGGGCCTCCGGGATACGCAGTATTTT. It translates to CASSVQRGGLRDTQYF.

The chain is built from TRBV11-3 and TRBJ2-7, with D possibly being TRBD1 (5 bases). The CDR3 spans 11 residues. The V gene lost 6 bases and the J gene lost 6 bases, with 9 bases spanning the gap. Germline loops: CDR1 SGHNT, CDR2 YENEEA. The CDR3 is CASSRQTEQYF. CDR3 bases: TGTGCCAGCAGTCGACAGACCGAGCAGTACTTC.

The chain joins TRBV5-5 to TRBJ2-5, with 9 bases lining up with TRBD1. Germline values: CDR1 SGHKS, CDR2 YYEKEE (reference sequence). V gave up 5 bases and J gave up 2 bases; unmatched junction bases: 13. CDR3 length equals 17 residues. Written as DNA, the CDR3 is TGTGCCAGCAGTTCCGGGACAGGGAGGCCTCCTCAAGAGACCCAGTACTTC. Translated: CASSSGTGRPPQETQYF.

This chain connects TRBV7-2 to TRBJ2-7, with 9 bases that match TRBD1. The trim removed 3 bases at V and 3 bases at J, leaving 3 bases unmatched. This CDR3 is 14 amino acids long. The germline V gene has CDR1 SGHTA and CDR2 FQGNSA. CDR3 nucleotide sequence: TGTGCCAGCAGCTTTGGGACAGGGCACTACGAGCAGTACTTC. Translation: CASSFGTGHYEQYF.